This TCR beta chain was sequenced in a study of blood T cell repertoires in COVID-19. About the research overall: Samples came from the United States, Italy and Spain, spanning acute and convalescent COVID-19. The analysed material was cDNA or gDNA that came from T cells, B-cell-depleted T cells, or PBMCs.

Germline V gene sequence: CDR1 GTSNPN, CDR2 SVGIG (reference sequence). The CDR3 contains 15 residues. The V segment lost 3 bases and the J segment 1 base; nucleotides outside the gene matches: 8. Original processing notes: Amplified reference gene primers provided the basis for estimating nucleated cell counts. The repertoire was sequenced with immunoSEQ multiplex PCR; TCRdb's copy has only in-frame clones and lacks some. That table supplies the V and J calls and clone size; D and trimming were determined from the DNA. This table holds roughly 500,000 clones, 70% to 90% found once. A single count supports this clone.

The gene calls are TRBV30 and TRBJ1-2, with TRBD1 matching 7 bases. The TCR sequence derives from a human donor in a cohort sampled during active COVID-19. Sample: peripheral blood. In DNA, the CDR3 is TGTGCCTGGAGCCCGACAGGGTGGGGTAACTATGGCTACACCTTC. Its translation: CAWSPTGWGNYGYTF.